These T cell receptor beta chains were read from a single sample in a study of vaccination and CD4 T cells after COVID-19. TCRdb reanalysed the PCR reads using MiXCR and keeps one entry per CDR3 protein. In the table there are around 15,000 distinct CDR3 sequences, over 40% of which are singletons. The antigens these receptors bind are not known. The sequencing used CD4+ T cells from blood, cultured in vitro, collected about 7 months after SARS-CoV-2 vaccination. These receptor sequences come from a human donor who had recovered from COVID-19. Each CDR3 is given with its conserved first and last residue.

j_call,v_call,cdr3_aa
TRBJ2-2,TRBV7-3,CASSLKENTGELFF
TRBJ2-3,TRBV6-1,CASLRKPGRTSSTDTQYF
TRBJ2-1,TRBV4-2,CASSQRGTLTTHNEQFF
TRBJ2-5,TRBV20-1,CSADSRNPLQETQYF
TRBJ2-5,TRBV20-1,CSAHGQAQETQYF
TRBJ2-3,TRBV29-1,CSVAGTVTDTQYF
TRBJ2-5,TRBV25-1,CASSGLLLETQYF
TRBJ1-5,TRBV27,CASSPRSGGLNQPQHF
TRBJ2-7,TRBV7-3,CASSQSYGAPWEQYF
TRBJ2-7,TRBV6-1,CASSEAPRGREQYF
TRBJ1-5,TRBV7-2,CASSLVWQNQPQHF
TRBJ2-3,TRBV15,CATSSHPTDTQYF
TRBJ2-3,TRBV7-3,CASSLTSADSTDTQYF
TRBJ2-3,TRBV20-1,CSATNLRDYPGDTQYF
TRBJ2-3,TRBV28,CASSEAGGSTDTQYF
TRBJ2-5,TRBV12-5,CASGSSGVETQYF
TRBJ2-4,TRBV20-1,CSARDLRVVKNIQYF
TRBJ2-5,TRBV7-9,CASSFNLAGQETQYF
TRBJ2-5,TRBV5-4,CASSTRGGETQYF
TRBJ1-2,TRBV19,CASSQLVQVYGYTF
TRBJ2-3,TRBV7-3,CASSLNPQGAGTDTQYF
TRBJ1-5,TRBV2,CASSEVGGGNQPQHF
TRBJ1-3,TRBV7-2,CASSFRAGNTIYF
TRBJ2-7,TRBV6-1,CASRGRTGINEQYF
TRBJ2-3,TRBV7-9,CASSLTMTTDTQYF
TRBJ2-3,TRBV20-1,CSARDRKRGADTQYF
TRBJ1-5,TRBV19,CASSRGQGINQPQHF
TRBJ1-5,TRBV7-2,CASSPWEGGNQPQHF
TRBJ2-1,TRBV7-2,CASSLEVGLAGGEQFF
TRBJ2-7,TRBV6-2/TRBV6-3,CATRNRDNYGEQYF
TRBJ2-1,TRBV4-1,CASSHPLAGGPNEQFF
TRBJ2-3,TRBV7-9,CASSFGTGETDTQYF
TRBJ2-1,TRBV6-1,CASKVGGSSYNEQFF
TRBJ2-1,TRBV7-2,CASGAGGFPYNEQFF
TRBJ1-1,TRBV7-9,CASSRIGGNTEAFF
TRBJ1-1,TRBV20-1,CSARDQGIGTEAFF
TRBJ2-1,TRBV7-2,CASSLRGYLSYNEQFF
TRBJ1-2,TRBV27,CASRPGTAYGYTF
TRBJ1-6,TRBV7-9,CASSRGTEGAPLHF
TRBJ1-1,TRBV20-1,CSASGGGGNTEAFF
TRBJ1-1,TRBV7-3,CASSLQGPGTEAFF
TRBJ1-2,TRBV6-1,CASTPGGQASNYGYTF
TRBJ2-3,TRBV5-1,CASSLEADTQYF
TRBJ2-1,TRBV15,CATSRDRGSYNEQFF
TRBJ2-7,TRBV2,CATTFDREGEQYF
TRBJ2-3,TRBV6-1,CASRPRLAGGRTDTQYF
TRBJ2-7,TRBV6-1,CASSEGPSGWEVEYF
TRBJ1-2,TRBV7-3,CASSPQPNYGYTF
TRBJ2-7,TRBV5-1,CASSGRAGSDEQYF
TRBJ2-7,TRBV2,CASSERDQEQYF